This T cell receptor (beta chain) was obtained from a study of technical replicates of blood from four donors. Libraries were prepared by immunoSEQ multiplex PCR; TCRdb keeps only in-frame clonotypes and omits some of them. Found here are almost 65,000 clones, more than 75% of them singletons; the top ten hold about 5.1%. CDR1 is KGHSH and CDR2 is LQKENI in the germline V gene. There are 16 residues in the CDR3. V was clipped by 3 bases and J by 9 bases, with 18 bases between them. The source is a human donor in good health. Some clones in this sample may be carry-over from other donors' samples. This chain joins TRBV18 and TRBJ1-6; D not certain. What was sequenced was PBMCs. The CDR3 reads CASSPETTAGGSPLHF. For the CDR3, the DNA is TGTGCCAGCTCACCCGAAACAACAGCCGGAGGTTCACCCCTCCACTTT. Full variable domain (rest looked up from reference TRBV18 and TRBJ1-6): NAGVMQNPRHLVRRRGQEARLRCSPMKGHSHVYWYRQLPEEGLKFMVYLQKENIIDESGMPKERFSAEFPKEGPSILRIQQVVRGDSAAYFCASSPETTAGGSPLHFGNGTRLTVT.